This T cell receptor (beta chain) was recovered during a study of blood T cells in healthy people across ages. General study points: Researchers said unsorted PBMCs prevented a conclusive naive versus antigen-experienced comparison.

This CDR3 is built from 16 residues. V dropped 1 base and J dropped 4 bases, with 16 bases sitting between them. CDR1 is LGHNA, CDR2 YNFKEQ, per germline. The authors ran a second PCR of 7 to 11 cycles using a sample-barcoded 5' primer and a J-beta primer mix. With 12 random nucleotides, a template-switch adaptor tagged each individual cDNA molecule. Every sample gave at least 3 million paired-end reads containing CDR3. One entry per CDR3 protein results from TCRdb running MiXCR on the 5' RACE reads. The sample includes 800,000 to 1,000,000 distinct CDR3 sequences, about 44% of them seen just once. A few counts support this clonotype. What it recognizes is unknown.

J is TRBJ1-2 and V is TRBV4-2; TRBD1 is a possible D gene (6 bases). Sequences were obtained from blood. The sequence was obtained from a man in his thirties or forties in good health. The CDR3 nucleotides read TGTGCCAGCAGCCAAGGAAAGGGGGTGGGCGTCTATGGCTACACCTTC. It encodes CASSQGKGVGVYGYTF.